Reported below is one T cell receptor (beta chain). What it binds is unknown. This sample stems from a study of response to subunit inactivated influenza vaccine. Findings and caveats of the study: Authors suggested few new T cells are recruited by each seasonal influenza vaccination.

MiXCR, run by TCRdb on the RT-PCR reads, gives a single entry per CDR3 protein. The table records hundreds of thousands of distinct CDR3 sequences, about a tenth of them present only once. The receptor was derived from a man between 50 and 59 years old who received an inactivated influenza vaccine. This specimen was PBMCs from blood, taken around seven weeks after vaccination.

The CDR3 reads CAINALAGGRGEQYF. DNA for the CDR3: TGTGCCATCAATGCACTAGCGGGGGGGCGAGGCGAGCAGTACTTC. J is TRBJ2-7 and V is TRBV10-3; 13 bases agree with TRBD2. V lost 7 bases to trimming and J lost 6 bases; unmatched junction nucleotides: 9. The germline gives CDR1 ENHRY, CDR2 SYGVKD. CDR3 length: 15 residues.